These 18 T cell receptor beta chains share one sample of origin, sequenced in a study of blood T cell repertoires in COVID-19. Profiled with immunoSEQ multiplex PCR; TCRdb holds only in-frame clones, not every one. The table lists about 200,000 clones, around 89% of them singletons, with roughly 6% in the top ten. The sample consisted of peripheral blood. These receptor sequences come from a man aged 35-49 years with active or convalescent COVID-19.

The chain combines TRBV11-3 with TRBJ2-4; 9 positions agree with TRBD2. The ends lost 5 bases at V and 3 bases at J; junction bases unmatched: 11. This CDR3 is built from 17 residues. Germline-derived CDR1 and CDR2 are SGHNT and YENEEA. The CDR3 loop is CASSLRLAEGVKNIQYF. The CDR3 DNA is TGTGCCAGCAGCCTCCGACTAGCGGAGGGTGTCAAAAACATTCAGTACTTC.

This chain's CDR3 is CASSIGRGEKLFF. The DNA of the CDR3 is TGTGCCAGTAGTATCGGCCGGGGTGAAAAACTGTTTTTT. The chain carries TRBV19 and TRBJ1-4; no clear D. Germline CDR1 and CDR2: LNHDA and SQIVND (reference sequence). Deletions cut 3 bases from V and 7 bases from J, with 9 bases between. The CDR3 consists of 13 residues. Drawing the rest from reference TRBV19 and TRBJ1-4, the complete variable domain is DGGITQSPKYLFRKEGQNVTLSCEQNLNHDAMYWYRQDPGQGLRLIYYSQIVNDFQKGDIAEGYSVSREKKESFPLTVTSAQKNPTAFYLCASSIGRGEKLFFGSGTQLSVL.

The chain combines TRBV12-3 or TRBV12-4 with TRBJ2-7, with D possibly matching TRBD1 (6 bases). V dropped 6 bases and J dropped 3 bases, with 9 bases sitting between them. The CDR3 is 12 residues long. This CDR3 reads CASSKQGYEQYF. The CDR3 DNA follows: TGTGCCAGCAGCAAACAGGGCTACGAGCAGTACTTC.

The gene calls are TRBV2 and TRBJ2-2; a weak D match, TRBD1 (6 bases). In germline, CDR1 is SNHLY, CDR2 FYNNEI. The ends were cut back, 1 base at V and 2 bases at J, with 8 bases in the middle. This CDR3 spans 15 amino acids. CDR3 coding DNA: TGTGCCAGCAGTGAAGGGACAGTTAACACCGGGGAGCTGTTTTTT. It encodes CASSEGTVNTGELFF. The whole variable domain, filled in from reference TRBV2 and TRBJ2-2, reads EPEVTQTPSHQVTQMGQEVILRCVPISNHLYFYWYRQILGQKVEFLVSFYNNEISEKSEIFDDQFSVERPDGSNFTLKIRSTKLEDSAMYFCASSEGTVNTGELFFGEGSRLTVL.

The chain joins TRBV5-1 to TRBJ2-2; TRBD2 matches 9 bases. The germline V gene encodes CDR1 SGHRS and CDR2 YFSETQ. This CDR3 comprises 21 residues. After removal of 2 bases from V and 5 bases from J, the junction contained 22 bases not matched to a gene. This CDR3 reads CASSLLRGSKREALMTGELFF. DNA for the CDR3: TGCGCCAGCAGCTTACTGCGGGGGAGTAAGCGGGAGGCCTTAATGACCGGGGAGCTGTTTTTT.

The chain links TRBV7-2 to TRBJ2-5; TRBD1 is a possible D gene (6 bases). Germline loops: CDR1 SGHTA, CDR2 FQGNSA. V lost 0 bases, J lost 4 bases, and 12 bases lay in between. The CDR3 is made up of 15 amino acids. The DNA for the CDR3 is TGTGCCAGCAGCTTAGCGGGCCCAGGGGTAGAGACCCAGTACTTC. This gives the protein CASSLAGPGVETQYF.

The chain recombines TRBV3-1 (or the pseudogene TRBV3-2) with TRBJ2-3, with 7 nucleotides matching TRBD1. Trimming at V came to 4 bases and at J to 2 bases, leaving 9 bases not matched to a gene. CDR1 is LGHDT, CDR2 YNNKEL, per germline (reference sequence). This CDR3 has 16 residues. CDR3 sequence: CASSRHRDSSTDTQYF. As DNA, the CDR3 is TGTGCCAGCAGCCGTCACCGGGACAGCTCCACAGATACGCAGTATTTT.

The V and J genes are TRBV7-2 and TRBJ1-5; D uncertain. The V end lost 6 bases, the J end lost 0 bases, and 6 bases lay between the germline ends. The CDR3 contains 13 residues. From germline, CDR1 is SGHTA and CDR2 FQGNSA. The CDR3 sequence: CASREYSNQPQHF. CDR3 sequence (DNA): TGTGCCAGCAGGGAGTATAGCAATCAGCCCCAGCATTTT.

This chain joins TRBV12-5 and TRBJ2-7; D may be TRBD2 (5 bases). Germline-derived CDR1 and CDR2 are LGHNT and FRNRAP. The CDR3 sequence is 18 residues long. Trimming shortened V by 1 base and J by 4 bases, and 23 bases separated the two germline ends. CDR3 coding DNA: TGTGCTAGTGGTTTGGCCCCCGGTTCGGGGTATTATTCGTACGAGCAGTACTTC. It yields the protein CASGLAPGSGYYSYEQYF.

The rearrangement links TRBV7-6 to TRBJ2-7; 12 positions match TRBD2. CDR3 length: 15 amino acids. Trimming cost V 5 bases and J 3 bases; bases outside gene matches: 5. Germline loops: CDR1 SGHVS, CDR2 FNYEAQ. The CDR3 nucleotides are TGTGCCAGCAGCCCCCCGACTAGCGGGGGCTACGAGCAGTACTTC. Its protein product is CASSPPTSGGYEQYF.

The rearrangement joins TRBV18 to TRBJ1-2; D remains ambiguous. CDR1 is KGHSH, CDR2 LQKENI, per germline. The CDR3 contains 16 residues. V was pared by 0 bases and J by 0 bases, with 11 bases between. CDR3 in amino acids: CASSPPGGRANYGYTF. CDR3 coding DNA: TGTGCCAGCTCACCACCGGGTGGGAGGGCTAACTATGGCTACACCTTC.

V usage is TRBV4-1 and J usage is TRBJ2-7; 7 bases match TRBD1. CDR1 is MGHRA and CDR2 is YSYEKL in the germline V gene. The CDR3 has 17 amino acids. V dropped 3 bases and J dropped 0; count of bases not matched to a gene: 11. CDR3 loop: CASSQTQTGTVSYEQYF. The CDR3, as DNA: TGCGCCAGCAGCCAGACTCAGACCGGGACAGTCTCCTACGAGCAGTACTTC.

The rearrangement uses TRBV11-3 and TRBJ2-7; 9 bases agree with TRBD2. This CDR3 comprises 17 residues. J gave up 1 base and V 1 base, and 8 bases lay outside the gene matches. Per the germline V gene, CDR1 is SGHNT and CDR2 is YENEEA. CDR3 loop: CASSLVLSGRTSYEQYF. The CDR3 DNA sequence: TGTGCCAGCAGCTTAGTTTTGAGCGGGAGGACATCCTACGAGCAGTACTTC.

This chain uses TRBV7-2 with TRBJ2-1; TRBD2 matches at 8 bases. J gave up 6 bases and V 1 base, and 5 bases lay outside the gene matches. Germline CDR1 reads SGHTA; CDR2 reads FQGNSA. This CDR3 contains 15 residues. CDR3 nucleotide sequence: TGTGCCAGCAGCTTAGATGGCCTAGCGGGCAATGAGCAGTTCTTC. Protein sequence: CASSLDGLAGNEQFF.

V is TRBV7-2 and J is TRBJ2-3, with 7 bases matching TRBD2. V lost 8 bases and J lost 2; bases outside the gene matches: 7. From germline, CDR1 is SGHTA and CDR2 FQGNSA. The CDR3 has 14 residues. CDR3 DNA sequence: TGTGCCAGCTGTCGGGACTACTCCACAGATACGCAGTATTTT. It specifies CASCRDYSTDTQYF. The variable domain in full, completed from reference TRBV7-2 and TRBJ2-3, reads GAGVSQSPSNKVTEKGKDVELRCDPISGHTALYWYRQSLGQGLEFLIYFQGNSAPDKSGLPSDRFSAERTGGSVSTLTIQRTQQEDSAVYLCASCRDYSTDTQYFGPGTRLTVL.

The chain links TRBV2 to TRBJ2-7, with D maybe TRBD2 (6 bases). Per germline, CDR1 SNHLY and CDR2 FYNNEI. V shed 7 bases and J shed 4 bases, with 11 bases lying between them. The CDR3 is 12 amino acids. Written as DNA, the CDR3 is TGTGCCAGCAAGGGCGGGGAGTACGAGCAGTACTTC. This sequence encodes CASKGGEYEQYF.

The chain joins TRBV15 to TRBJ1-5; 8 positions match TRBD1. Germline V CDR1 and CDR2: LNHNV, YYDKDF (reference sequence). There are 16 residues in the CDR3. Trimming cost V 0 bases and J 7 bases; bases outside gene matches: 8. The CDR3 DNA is TGTGCCACCAGCAGAGATCGGGCAGGGGGCGGGCAGCCCCAGCATTTT. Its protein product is CATSRDRAGGGQPQHF.

The CDR3 here is CASSFTGDNSPLHF. CDR3 bases: TGTGCCAGCAGTTTCACAGGGGATAATTCACCCCTCCACTTT. This chain joins TRBV6-5 and TRBJ1-6, with TRBD1 matching 7 bases. V trimming: 4 bases; J trimming: 5 bases; junction bases outside the gene matches: 2. The CDR3 covers 14 residues. Germline V lookup: CDR1 MNHEY, CDR2 SVGAGI.